A single sample gave rise to the 23 T cell receptor beta chains below, sequenced in a study of spatial heterogeneity in lung cancer. TCRdb reprocessed the 5' RACE reads via MiXCR and lists one record per CDR3 protein. The sample yields 20,000 to 25,000 distinct CDR3 sequences, roughly 7.2% seen once. Stated time point: sample taken at primary tumor resection. The starting material was PBMCs, obtained at surgery. The receptors come from a male donor with early-stage non-small cell lung cancer.

In its sample, this clonotype was seen many times. The gene calls are TRBV27 and TRBJ2-3, with unresolved D. This CDR3 spans 14 amino acids. In germline, CDR1 is MNHEY, CDR2 SMNVEV (reference sequence). The V end lost 2 bases, the J end lost 2 bases, and 8 bases lay between the germline ends. CDR3 loop: CASSLAMSTDTQYF. In DNA form, the CDR3 reads TGTGCCAGCAGTTTAGCCATGTCCACAGATACGCAGTATTTT.

The table lists this clonotype with many counts. This chain uses TRBV6-6 with TRBJ2-2; TRBD1 matches 10 bases. Germline CDR1 is MNHNY and CDR2 is SVGAGI (reference sequence). V trimming: 3 bases; J trimming: 7 bases; junction bases outside the gene matches: 11. CDR3 length: 17 amino acids. In DNA form, the CDR3 reads TGTGCCAGCAGTTATAGACAGGGGGCGGTTTTATTCGGGGAGCTGTTTTTT. Its protein product is CASSYRQGAVLFGELFF.

In this sample, this clonotype turned up many times. The V call is TRBV20-1, the J call TRBJ2-7; D not resolved. The CDR3 loop spans 16 amino acids. V dropped 0 bases and J dropped 0 bases, with 15 bases sitting between them. Per germline, CDR1 DFQATT and CDR2 SNEGSKA (reference sequence). This CDR3 reads CSARDPLSLSSYEQYF. The CDR3 DNA reads TGCAGTGCTAGAGATCCCTTATCCCTTAGCTCCTACGAGCAGTACTTC.

Concerning this clonotype itself: A much larger clone lies one base from this, so it may be a read error. The genes are TRBV3-1 and TRBJ2-1; D unresolved. From germline, CDR1 is LGHDT and CDR2 YNNKEL (reference sequence). The V and J ends lost 4 bases and 8 bases respectively, with 12 bases between them. The length of the CDR3 is 13 residues. CDR3 sequence: CASSPGPGDEQFF. For the CDR3, the DNA is TGTGCCAGCAGCCCCGGGCCAGGAGATGAGCAGTTCTTC.

In its sample, this clonotype was seen a few times. A much larger clone lies a single base off, so this may be a read error. The rearrangement links TRBV12-3 or TRBV12-4 to TRBJ2-6; unclear D gene. CDR3 length equals 15 residues. Deletions cut 3 bases from V and 0 bases from J, with 6 bases between. The CDR3 sequence is CASSLWLSGANVLTF. As DNA, the CDR3 is TGTGCCAGCAGTTTGTGGCTCTCTGGGGCCAACGTCCTGACTTTC.

The rearrangement joins TRBV2 to TRBJ1-3; D possibly corresponds to TRBD1 (5 bases). The CDR3 totals 13 residues. Germline CDR1 and CDR2: SNHLY and FYNNEI. Trimming pared 8 bases from V and 8 bases from J, leaving 16 bases between. This chain's CDR3 is CASVRVSMDTIYF. CDR3 sequence (DNA): TGTGCCAGCGTCAGGGTCTCTATGGACACCATATATTTT.

This clonotype was seen ten or more times. The V and J genes are TRBV7-9 and TRBJ2-3, with 7 bases fitting TRBD1. V shed 5 bases, J shed 4 bases, and the junction held 3 bases outside the gene matches. Germline lookup yields CDR1 SEHNR and CDR2 FQNEAQ (reference sequence). This CDR3 is 13 amino acids long. CDR3 sequence reads: CASSQGTADTQYF. CDR3 nucleotide sequence: TGTGCCAGCAGCCAAGGGACAGCAGATACGCAGTATTTT.

At least ten counts were recorded for this clonotype. This rearrangement joins TRBV6-4 to TRBJ2-3; TRBD2 agrees at 7 bases. CDR1 is MRHNA and CDR2 is SNTAGT in the germline V gene. The trim removed 5 bases at V and 0 bases at J, leaving 2 bases unmatched. This CDR3 is 14 amino acids long. The CDR3 DNA reads as TGTGCCAGCAGTAGCGGGGTTAGCACAGATACGCAGTATTTT. It encodes CASSSGVSTDTQYF.

This chain connects TRBV4-2 to TRBJ2-3, with 9 bases lining up with TRBD2. The CDR3 is made up of 17 amino acids. CDR1 LGHNA and CDR2 YNFKEQ come from the germline V gene. Losses at the gene ends were 2 bases for V and 5 bases for J; bases not matched to a gene: 11. In DNA form, the CDR3 reads TGTGCCAGCAGCCAAAAAAGAAGCGGGGGGACGCAAGATACGCAGTATTTT. Protein sequence: CASSQKRSGGTQDTQYF.

V gene TRBV6-2 or TRBV6-3 combines with J gene TRBJ2-5, with D uncertain. The germline CDR1 and CDR2 sequences are MNHEY and SVGEGT. The CDR3 contains 12 residues. V was pared by 5 bases and J by 3 bases, with 7 bases between. The CDR3 nucleotides read TGTGCCAGCAGTAGGACGGAAGAGACCCAGTACTTC. Its protein is CASSRTEETQYF.

This clonotype was observed a handful of times. In nucleotides, the CDR3 is TGCGCCAGCAGCTTGGCGGGGGCCGAGACCCAGTACTTC. It yields the protein CASSLAGAETQYF. The rearrangement uses TRBV5-1 and TRBJ2-5, with D perhaps matching TRBD1 or TRBD2 (6 bases each). V gave up 0 bases and J gave up 5 bases, with 8 bases separating them. The germline V gene has CDR1 SGHRS and CDR2 YFSETQ. The CDR3 contains 13 residues.

This clonotype was counted many times. The J gene is TRBJ2-7, the V gene TRBV5-1, with D possibly matching TRBD2 (6 bases). CDR1 SGHRS and CDR2 YFSETQ come from the germline V gene. The length of the CDR3 is 13 residues. The germline V and J ends were trimmed by 5 bases and 5 bases, with 14 bases remaining between them. Here the CDR3 DNA reads TGCGCCAGCAGACGGGACTGGGGGGACGAGCAGTACTTC. Translation: CASRRDWGDEQYF.

The J gene is TRBJ2-1, the V gene TRBV27, with D unresolved. Trimming cost V 3 bases and J 8 bases, with 8 bases left between them. Germline values: CDR1 MNHEY, CDR2 SMNVEV (reference sequence). The CDR3 length is 12 residues. The CDR3 sequence is CASSFGQHEQFF. CDR3 bases: TGTGCCAGCAGTTTCGGTCAGCATGAGCAGTTCTTC.

This clonotype was counted between two and nine times. The rearrangement uses TRBV29-1 and TRBJ1-2; D is unclear. In germline, CDR1 is SQVTM, CDR2 ANQGSEA. This CDR3 comprises 12 residues. V lost 2 bases to trimming and J lost 1 base, with 5 bases between them. In DNA form, the CDR3 reads TGCAGCGTTGAAAGGAATAACTATGGCTACACCTTC. Its translation is CSVERNNYGYTF.

At least ten counts were recorded for this clonotype. The genes are TRBV5-1 and TRBJ2-7; D gene unclear. Germline V gene sequence: CDR1 SGHRS, CDR2 YFSETQ. V lost 0 bases to trimming and J lost 4 bases, with 5 bases between them. The CDR3 is 12 residues long. The CDR3 DNA follows: TGCGCCAGCAGCTTGGCCAGTTACGAGCAGTACTTC. This translates into CASSLASYEQYF.

This clonotype was seen at least ten times. The V and J genes are TRBV19 and TRBJ2-7; 7 bases align to TRBD1. CDR3 size: 15 residues. Per germline, CDR1 LNHDA and CDR2 SQIVND (reference sequence). Trimming cost V 5 bases and J 0 bases; bases outside gene matches: 7. CDR3 bases: TGTGCCAGTAGTCTTTTTACAGGGGCCTCCTACGAGCAGTACTTC. Translation: CASSLFTGASYEQYF.

The V and J genes are TRBV20-1 and TRBJ2-5; D not certain. This CDR3 has 11 residues. In germline, CDR1 is DFQATT, CDR2 SNEGSKA (reference sequence). Trimming removed 5 bases from V and 4 bases from J, with 8 bases in between. The CDR3 reads CSAGPRETQYF. The CDR3 nucleotides are TGCAGTGCTGGGCCTCGAGAGACCCAGTACTTC.

This sequence joins TRBV28 and TRBJ1-1; D is undetermined. There are 16 residues in the CDR3. V was cut by 8 bases and J by 0 bases, with 19 bases left in between. Germline loops: CDR1 MDHEN, CDR2 SYDVKM. The CDR3 bases are TGTGCCAGCCATGAGGTCGGATTTCGCATGAACACTGAAGCTTTCTTT. As protein: CASHEVGFRMNTEAFF.

This clonotype was seen repeatedly, ten times or more. This chain uses TRBV20-1 with TRBJ1-1; D remains ambiguous. This CDR3 contains 16 residues. Looked up from germline, CDR1 is DFQATT and CDR2 is SNEGSKA (reference sequence). V was trimmed by 0 bases and J by 0 bases, leaving 14 bases between them. CDR3 nucleotides: TGCAGTGCTAGAGATTTTCTCCGGCCAATGAACACTGAAGCTTTCTTT. Its protein product is CSARDFLRPMNTEAFF.

This clonotype was counted between two and nine times. The chain uses TRBV3-1 and TRBJ1-2, with no clear D. Deletions cut 3 bases from V and 0 bases from J, with 11 bases between. Germline V CDR1 and CDR2: LGHDT, YNNKEL (reference sequence). CDR3 length equals 15 residues. The CDR3 sequence: CASSHSVPANYGYTF. CDR3 bases: TGTGCCAGCAGCCATTCAGTACCCGCTAACTATGGCTACACCTTC.

The rearrangement links TRBV12-3 or TRBV12-4 to TRBJ1-2; D is ambiguous. Trimming pared 3 bases from V and 3 bases from J, leaving 5 bases between. The CDR3 has 12 residues. For the CDR3, the DNA is TGTGCCAGCAGTTTCGATTACTATGGCTACACCTTC. Amino acid sequence: CASSFDYYGYTF.

The chain links TRBV29-1 to TRBJ2-7, with TRBD1 matching 12 bases. Germline V gene data show CDR1 as SQVTM and CDR2 as ANQGSEA. The J segment lost 2 bases and the V segment lost 3 bases, leaving 5 bases of the junction unmatched. The CDR3 spans 15 residues. The CDR3 DNA reads as TGCAGCGTTGATGGGACAGGGGGCTCGACCTACGAGCAGTACTTC. Translation: CSVDGTGGSTYEQYF.

This chain links TRBV6-4 with TRBJ2-7; 9 bases match TRBD1. Unmatched junction bases numbered 12, after V lost 7 bases and J lost 5 bases. The CDR3 is 15 residues long. Germline V gene data show CDR1 as MRHNA and CDR2 as SNTAGT. CDR3 region: CASNLTWDRANEQYF. CDR3 in DNA: TGTGCCAGCAACCTGACGTGGGACAGGGCCAACGAGCAGTACTTC.